This TCR beta chain was captured in a study of blood T cell repertoires in COVID-19. Background on the study: Donors in the United States, Italy and Spain gave samples during acute or convalescent COVID-19.

This clone was counted a few times. Other DNA sequences in this sample translate to the same CDR3. This CDR3 is 15 amino acids long. Germline V gene data show CDR1 as MNHEY and CDR2 as SVGAGI. Trimming cost V 0 bases and J 1 base, with 7 bases left between them. As processed by the authors: Counts of nucleated cells, estimated from reference gene primer amplification, were obtained. The assay was immunoSEQ multiplex PCR, and TCRdb's table has in-frame clones only and misses some. Clone size and V and J calls were adopted from that table, with D and trimming inferred from the DNA. The sample carries around 210,000 clones, over 75% recorded once.

V is TRBV6-5 and J is TRBJ1-3; perhaps TRBD1 as D (5 bases). The sample comprised peripheral blood. The sequence was obtained from a man aged 50-60 years with COVID-19, enrolled during active disease. CDR3 sequence: CASSYSAGSGNTIYF. In nucleotides, the CDR3 is TGTGCCAGCAGTTACTCGGCAGGGTCTGGAAACACCATATATTTT.